Listed here is a single T cell receptor beta chain. The sequenced template was cDNA made from the entire isolated RNA. The table came from immunoSEQ multiplex PCR; TCRdb's copy has only in-frame clones and leaves some out. The sample has almost 350,000 clones; 7% to 9% are singletons. All of the sorted populations showed purity greater than 98%. The data belong to a study of beta chain features in type 1 diabetes. Turning to the study itself: Over all samples combined, fewer than 140,000,000 sorted cells were examined.

This CDR3 has 14 residues. Germline V CDR1 and CDR2: SGDLS, YYNGEE. The V end lost 0 bases, the J end lost 6 bases, and 9 bases lay between the germline ends. The origin of this receptor is a woman aged 18-35 years in good health. The V and J genes are TRBV9 and TRBJ2-2; D is unclear. The material sequenced was central memory CD4+ T cells from blood. CDR3 DNA: TGTGCCAGCAGCGTAGGACCGATCCCCGGGGAGCTGTTTTTT. Encoded protein: CASSVGPIPGELFF.